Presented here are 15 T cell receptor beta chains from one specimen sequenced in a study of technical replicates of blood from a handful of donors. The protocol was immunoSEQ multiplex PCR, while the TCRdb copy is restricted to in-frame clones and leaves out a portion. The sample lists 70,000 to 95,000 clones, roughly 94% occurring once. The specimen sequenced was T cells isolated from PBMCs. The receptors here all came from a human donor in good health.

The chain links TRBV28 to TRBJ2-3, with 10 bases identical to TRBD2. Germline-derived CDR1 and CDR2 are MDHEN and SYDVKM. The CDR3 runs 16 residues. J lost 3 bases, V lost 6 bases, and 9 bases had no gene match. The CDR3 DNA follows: TGTGCCAGCAGCCTTAACCCGACTAGCGGGACAGATACGCAGTATTTT. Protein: CASSLNPTSGTDTQYF.

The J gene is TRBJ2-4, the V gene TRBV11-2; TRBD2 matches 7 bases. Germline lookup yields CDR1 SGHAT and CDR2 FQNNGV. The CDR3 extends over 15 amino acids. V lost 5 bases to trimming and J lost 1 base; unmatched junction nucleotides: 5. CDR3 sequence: CASSPAGGAKNIQYF. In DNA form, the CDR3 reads TGTGCCAGCAGCCCGGCCGGGGGGGCCAAAAACATTCAGTACTTC.

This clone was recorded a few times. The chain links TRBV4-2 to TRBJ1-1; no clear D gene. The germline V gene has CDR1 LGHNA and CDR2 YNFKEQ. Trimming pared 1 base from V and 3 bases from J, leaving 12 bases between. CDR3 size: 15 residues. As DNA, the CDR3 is TGTGCCAGCAGCCAAGGTTTGTACTCCGACACTGAAGCTTTCTTT. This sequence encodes CASSQGLYSDTEAFF.

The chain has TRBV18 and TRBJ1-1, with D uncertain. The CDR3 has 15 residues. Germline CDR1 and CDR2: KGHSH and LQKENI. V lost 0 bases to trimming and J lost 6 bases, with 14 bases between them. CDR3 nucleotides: TGTGCCAGCTCACCACCGGCTCGGGGATGGGCTGAAGCTTTCTTT. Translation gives CASSPPARGWAEAFF.

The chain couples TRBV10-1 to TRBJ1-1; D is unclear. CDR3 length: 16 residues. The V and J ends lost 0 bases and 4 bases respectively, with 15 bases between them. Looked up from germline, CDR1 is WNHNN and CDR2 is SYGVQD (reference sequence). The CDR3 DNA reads TGCGCCAGCAGTGAGTCGTTGAATCCCTCGAGCACTGAAGCTTTCTTT. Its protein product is CASSESLNPSSTEAFF.

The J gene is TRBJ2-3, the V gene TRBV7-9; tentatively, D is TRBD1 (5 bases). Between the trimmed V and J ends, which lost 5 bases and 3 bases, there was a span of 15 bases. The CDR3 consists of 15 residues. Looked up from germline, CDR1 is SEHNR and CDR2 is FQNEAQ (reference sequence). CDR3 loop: CASSDRGAGTDTQYF. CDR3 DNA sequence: TGTGCCAGCAGCGATCGCGGCGCAGGGACAGATACGCAGTATTTT.

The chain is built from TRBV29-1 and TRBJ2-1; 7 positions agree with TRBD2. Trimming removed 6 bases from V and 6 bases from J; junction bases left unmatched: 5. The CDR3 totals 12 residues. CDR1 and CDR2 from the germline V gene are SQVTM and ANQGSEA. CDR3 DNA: TGCAGCGTCGGACGCGGGGGCAATGAGCAGTTCTTC. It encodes CSVGRGGNEQFF.

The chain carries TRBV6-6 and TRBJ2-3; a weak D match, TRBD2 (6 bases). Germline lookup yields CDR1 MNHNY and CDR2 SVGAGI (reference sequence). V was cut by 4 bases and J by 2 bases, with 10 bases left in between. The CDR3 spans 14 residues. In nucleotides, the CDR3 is TGTGCCAGCAGTTCCGGGACTTTCACAGATACGCAGTATTTT. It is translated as CASSSGTFTDTQYF.

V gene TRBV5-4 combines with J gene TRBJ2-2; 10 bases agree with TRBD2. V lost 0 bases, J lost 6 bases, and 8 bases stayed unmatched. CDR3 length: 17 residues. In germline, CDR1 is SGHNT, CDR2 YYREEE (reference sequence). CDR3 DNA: TGTGCCAGCAGCTTGGGTTCGCTAGCGGGGGCGGCCGGGGAGCTGTTTTTT. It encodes CASSLGSLAGAAGELFF.

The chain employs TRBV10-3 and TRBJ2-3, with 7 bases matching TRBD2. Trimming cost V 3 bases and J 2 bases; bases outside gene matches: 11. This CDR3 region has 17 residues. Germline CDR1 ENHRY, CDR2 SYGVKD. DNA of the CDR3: TGTGCCATCAGTGAATTCCCAGCGGGGTCTTACACAGATACGCAGTATTTT. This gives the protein CAISEFPAGSYTDTQYF.

The CDR3 here is CATAPAGGSPAGRNTEAFF. In DNA form, the CDR3 reads TGTGCCACCGCCCCAGCAGGGGGCTCCCCCGCGGGGAGGAACACTGAAGCTTTCTTT. J is TRBJ1-1 and V is TRBV10-3; 8 positions match TRBD1. Germline CDR1 is ENHRY and CDR2 is SYGVKD. The CDR3 extends over 19 amino acids. Losses at the gene ends were 10 bases for V and 1 base for J; bases not matched to a gene: 23.

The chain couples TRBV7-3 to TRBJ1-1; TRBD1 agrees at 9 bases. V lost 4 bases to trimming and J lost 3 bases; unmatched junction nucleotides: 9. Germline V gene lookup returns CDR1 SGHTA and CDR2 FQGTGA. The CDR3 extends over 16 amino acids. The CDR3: CASSSYRGPRDTEAFF. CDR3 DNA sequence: TGTGCCAGCAGCTCCTACAGGGGGCCGAGGGACACTGAAGCTTTCTTT.

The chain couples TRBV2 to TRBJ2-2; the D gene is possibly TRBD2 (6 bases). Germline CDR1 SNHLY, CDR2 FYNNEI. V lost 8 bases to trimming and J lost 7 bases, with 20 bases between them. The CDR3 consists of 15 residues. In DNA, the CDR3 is TGTGCCAGCTCGCTCCGGCACGGGAGCGGCGGGGAGCTGTTTTTT. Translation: CASSLRHGSGGELFF. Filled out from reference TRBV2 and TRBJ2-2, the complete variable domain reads EPEVTQTPSHQVTQMGQEVILRCVPISNHLYFYWYRQILGQKVEFLVSFYNNEISEKSEIFDDQFSVERPDGSNFTLKIRSTKLEDSAMYFCASSLRHGSGGELFFGEGSRLTVL.

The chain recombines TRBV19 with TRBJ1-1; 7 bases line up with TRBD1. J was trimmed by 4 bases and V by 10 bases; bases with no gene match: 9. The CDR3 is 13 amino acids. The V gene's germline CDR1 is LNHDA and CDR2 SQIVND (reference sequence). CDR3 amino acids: CAIATGMGTEAFF. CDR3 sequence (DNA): TGTGCCATTGCGACAGGGATGGGCACTGAAGCTTTCTTT.

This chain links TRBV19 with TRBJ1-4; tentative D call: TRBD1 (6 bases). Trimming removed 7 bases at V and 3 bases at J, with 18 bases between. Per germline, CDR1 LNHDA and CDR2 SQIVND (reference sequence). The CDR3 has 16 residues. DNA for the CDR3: TGTGCCAGTAATGGACAGCCCCGAGGAGCTAATGAAAAACTGTTTTTT. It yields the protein CASNGQPRGANEKLFF.